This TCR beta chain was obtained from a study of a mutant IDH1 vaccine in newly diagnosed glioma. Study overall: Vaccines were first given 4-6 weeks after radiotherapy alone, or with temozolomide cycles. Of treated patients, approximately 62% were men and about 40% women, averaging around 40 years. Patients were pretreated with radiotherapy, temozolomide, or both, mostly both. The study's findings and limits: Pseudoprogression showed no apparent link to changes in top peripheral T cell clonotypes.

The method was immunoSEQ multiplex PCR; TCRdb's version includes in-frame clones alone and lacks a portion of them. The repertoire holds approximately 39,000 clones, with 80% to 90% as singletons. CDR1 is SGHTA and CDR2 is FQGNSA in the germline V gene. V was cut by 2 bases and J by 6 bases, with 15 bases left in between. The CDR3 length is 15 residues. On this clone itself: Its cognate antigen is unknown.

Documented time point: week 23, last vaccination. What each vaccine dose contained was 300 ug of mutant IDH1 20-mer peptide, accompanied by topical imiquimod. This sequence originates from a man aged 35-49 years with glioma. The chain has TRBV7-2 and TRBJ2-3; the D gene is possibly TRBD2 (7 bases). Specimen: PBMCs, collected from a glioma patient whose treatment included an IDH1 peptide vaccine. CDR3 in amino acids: CASSLRRGPLDTQYF. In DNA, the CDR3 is TGTGCCAGCAGCTTAAGGCGGGGGCCTTTGGATACGCAGTATTTT.